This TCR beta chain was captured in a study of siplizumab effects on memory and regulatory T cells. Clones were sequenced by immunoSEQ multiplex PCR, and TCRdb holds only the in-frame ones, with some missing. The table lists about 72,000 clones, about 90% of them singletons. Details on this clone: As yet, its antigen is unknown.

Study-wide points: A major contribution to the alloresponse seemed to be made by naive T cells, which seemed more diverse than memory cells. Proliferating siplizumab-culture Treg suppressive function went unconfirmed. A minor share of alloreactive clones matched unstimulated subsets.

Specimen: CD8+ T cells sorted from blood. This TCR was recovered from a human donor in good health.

The CDR3 region has the DNA TGTGCCAGCAGCCAATCTATGGGACTAGCAGTAGATACGCAGTATTTT. It encodes CASSQSMGLAVDTQYF. This sequence joins TRBV16 and TRBJ2-3; 9 positions agree with TRBD2. J was trimmed by 5 bases and V by 0 bases; bases with no gene match: 6. CDR3 length equals 16 residues. In germline, CDR1 is KGHSY, CDR2 FQNENV. The entire variable domain, with the rest obtained from reference TRBV16 and TRBJ2-3, is as follows: GEEVAQTPKHLVRGEGQKAKLYCAPIKGHSYVFWYQQVLKNEFKFLISFQNENVFDETGMPKERFSAKCLPNSPCSLEIQATKLEDSAVYFCASSQSMGLAVDTQYFGPGTRLTVL.